This entry describes one T cell receptor beta chain. Allocation to cohorts depended on clinical history reported by the participants. Individuals in the exposed group had encountered a COVID-19 case within 2 weeks preceding study entry. The sample belongs to a study of blood T cell repertoires in COVID-19. The CDR3 is 16 residues long. V was cut by 1 base and J by 0 bases, with 11 bases left in between. CDR1 is SGHAT and CDR2 is FQNNGV in the germline V gene. Original methodology: Quantification of nucleated cells was approximated via reference gene primer amplification. TCRdb keeps only in-frame clones here, not all; method: immunoSEQ multiplex PCR. The DNA was the basis for D and trimming; V, J and clone size are from that table. The sample includes some 300,000 clones, 85% to 90% of them seen just once.

The J gene is TRBJ2-3, the V gene TRBV11-2, with D uncertain. Sample: PBMCs or T cells enriched from blood (not recorded which). This receptor was taken from a woman aged 45-65 years who had been exposed to COVID-19. The CDR3 DNA reads TGTGCCAGCAGCTTAGGACCCTTCGGGAGCACAGATACGCAGTATTTT. Translation: CASSLGPFGSTDTQYF. The whole variable domain, filled in from reference TRBV11-2 and TRBJ2-3, reads EAGVAQSPRYKIIEKRQSVAFWCNPISGHATLYWYQQILGQGPKLLIQFQNNGVVDDSQLPKDRFSAERLKGVDSTLKIQPAKLEDSAVYLCASSLGPFGSTDTQYFGPGTRLTVL.